A single sample is the source of the 10 T cell receptor beta chains below, sequenced in a study of PD-1 blockade in classical Hodgkin lymphoma. Clones were sequenced by immunoSEQ multiplex PCR, and TCRdb holds only the in-frame ones, with some missing. Among tens of thousands of clones listed, around 66% were seen once. All patients relapsed after autologous stem cell transplantation, and brentuximab vedotin exposure varied. This sample comprised peripheral blood mononuclear cells (PBMCs), obtained at baseline. The receptors derive from a human donor with classical Hodgkin lymphoma.

The V gene is TRBV5-1, the J gene TRBJ1-5; 7 bases agree with TRBD1. The V gene end was trimmed by 2 bases and the J gene end by 5 bases; junction bases not matched to a gene: 1. This CDR3 is built from 13 residues. Germline CDR1 and CDR2: SGHRS and YFSETQ. The CDR3 sequence is CASSLQGYQPQHF. DNA of the CDR3: TGCGCCAGCAGCTTACAGGGGTATCAGCCCCAGCATTTT.

This clone ranks as medium-sized. The chain combines TRBV19 with TRBJ1-2; D is unclear. CDR1 LNHDA and CDR2 SQIVND come from the germline V gene (reference sequence). The CDR3 contains 14 residues. V lost 1 base and J 1 base, leaving 7 bases between the germline ends. For the CDR3, the DNA is TGTGCCAGTAGTATAGGAGGAAGTAACTATGGCTACACCTTC. It specifies CASSIGGSNYGYTF.

The rearrangement links TRBV28 to TRBJ1-2, with a weak D call TRBD1 (6 bases). The germline V gene encodes CDR1 MDHEN and CDR2 SYDVKM. V gave up 3 bases and J gave up 8 bases, with 7 bases separating them. The CDR3 is 11 amino acids. DNA for the CDR3: TGTGCCAGCAGTTTCACAGGGGGCTACACCTTC. Translation: CASSFTGGYTF.

The chain links TRBV15 to TRBJ2-7; tentative D call: TRBD2 (5 bases). CDR1 is LNHNV, CDR2 YYDKDF, per germline (reference sequence). This CDR3 has 13 amino acids. The ends were cut back, 1 base at V and 7 bases at J, with 11 bases in the middle. In DNA form, the CDR3 reads TGTGCCACCAGCAGAGGAGGGTCGGCGGAGCAGTACTTC. Protein: CATSRGGSAEQYF.

The chain joins TRBV19 to TRBJ2-2; 12 nucleotides match TRBD2. Looked up from germline, CDR1 is LNHDA and CDR2 is SQIVND (reference sequence). Trimming cost V 5 bases and J 4 bases; bases outside gene matches: 8. CDR3 length: 17 amino acids. The CDR3 DNA reads as TGTGCCAGTAGTTATAGACTAGCGGGGGAATTCACCGGGGAGCTGTTTTTT. Protein: CASSYRLAGEFTGELFF.

The chain recombines TRBV5-4 with TRBJ1-1; D is perhaps TRBD1 (5 bases). Germline V lookup: CDR1 SGHNT, CDR2 YYREEE (reference sequence). The CDR3 covers 14 residues. The germline V and J ends were trimmed by 2 bases and 3 bases, with 11 bases remaining between them. The DNA of the CDR3 is TGTGCCAGCAGCTTCGATAGGGGTTACACTGAAGCTTTCTTT. Translation: CASSFDRGYTEAFF.

The V and J genes are TRBV11-2 and TRBJ1-1; D perhaps matches TRBD1 (5 bases). The V end lost 5 bases, the J end lost 0 bases, and 13 bases lay between the germline ends. There are 15 residues in the CDR3. Germline assignment: CDR1 SGHAT and CDR2 FQNNGV. The CDR3 loop is CASSLPRGVNTEAFF. The CDR3 DNA reads TGTGCCAGCAGCCTTCCCCGGGGGGTGAACACTGAAGCTTTCTTT. Variable domain in full (rest from reference TRBV11-2 and TRBJ1-1): EAGVAQSPRYKIIEKRQSVAFWCNPISGHATLYWYQQILGQGPKLLIQFQNNGVVDDSQLPKDRFSAERLKGVDSTLKIQPAKLEDSAVYLCASSLPRGVNTEAFFGQGTRLTVV.

The chain recombines TRBV11-2 with TRBJ2-1; 16 bases map to TRBD2. In germline, CDR1 is SGHAT, CDR2 FQNNGV. The CDR3 is 14 residues long. After removal of 7 bases from V and 15 bases from J, the junction contained 9 bases not matched to a gene. DNA for the CDR3: TGTGCCAGCACCAACCCGGGACTAGCGGGAGGGGGGTTCTTC. It codes for CASTNPGLAGGGFF.

This clone was seen a few times. J is TRBJ2-1 and V is TRBV27; the D gene is possibly TRBD1 (6 bases). Germline-derived CDR1 and CDR2 are MNHEY and SMNVEV (reference sequence). V lost 5 bases to trimming and J lost 10 bases, with 15 bases between them. The CDR3 has 13 amino acids. The CDR3 sequence is CASSQAGRGEQFF. In nucleotides, the CDR3 is TGTGCCAGCAGTCAGGCGGGCAGGGGCGAGCAGTTCTTC.

The genes are TRBV19 and TRBJ2-5, with 9 positions matching TRBD1. CDR1 LNHDA and CDR2 SQIVND come from the germline V gene (reference sequence). There are 15 residues in the CDR3. V was pared by 5 bases and J by 5 bases, with 9 bases of the junction left unmatched. CDR3 nucleotide sequence: TGTGCCAGTAGTGTAGGGACAGGGTTTTGGGAGACCCAGTACTTC. This encodes CASSVGTGFWETQYF.